Reported below is one T cell receptor (beta chain). This sample is part of a study of beta chain features in type 1 diabetes. Isolation of CD4+ naive, central memory, regulatory and stem cell-like memory cells was achieved by sorting via CD45RO/CCR7/CD25/CD127/CD95/CD27. Expressed TCRB transcripts were sequenced because the isolated RNA had all been reverse transcribed beforehand. Generated by immunoSEQ multiplex PCR, the TCRdb table keeps only in-frame clones and is missing some. The repertoire has 160,000 or so clones, less than 9.5% of them found once; the top ten carry approximately 2.2%. Sequencing was carried out using central memory CD4+ T cells from blood. The clonotype comes from a woman between 18 and 30 years old in good health.

The CDR3 sequence is CASSPTSEGQVNYGYTF. The CDR3 bases are TGTGCCAGCTCACCGACATCTGAGGGACAGGTTAACTATGGCTACACCTTC. V is TRBV18 and J is TRBJ1-2, with TRBD1 matching 8 bases. Germline values: CDR1 KGHSH, CDR2 LQKENI. J lost 1 base, V lost 3 bases, and 10 bases had no gene match. The CDR3 loop spans 17 amino acids.